These 20 T cell receptor beta chains share one sample of origin, sequenced in a study of regulatory T cells in long-lasting Graves disease. Specified time point: newly diagnosed GD, antithyroid drugs for less than 3 months. Construction of the TCR library relied on RNA isolated from PBMCs. Combining iRepertoire HTBI primers with Arm-PCR of CDR3 regions, the authors built TCR beta libraries. Each CDR3 protein is one row after TCRdb ran MiXCR on the multiplex PCR reads. The sample has 200,000 to 250,000 distinct CDR3 sequences; 20% are singletons. The material was peripheral blood mononuclear cells (PBMCs), obtained at new diagnosis, from a patient treated with antithyroid drugs. Source of these receptors: a female donor with Graves disease.

This clonotype was counted at least ten times. The chain uses TRBV28 and TRBJ2-3, with D perhaps TRBD1 (6 bases). The CDR3 loop spans 15 amino acids. Germline CDR1 is MDHEN and CDR2 is SYDVKM. V lost 3 bases and J 4 bases, leaving 14 bases between the germline ends. The CDR3 region is CASSFTGIIADTQYF. DNA of the CDR3: TGTGCCAGCAGTTTTACAGGGATTATAGCAGATACGCAGTATTTT.

This clonotype was counted many times. The chain joins TRBV29-1 to TRBJ2-1; 8 bases map to TRBD2. V was pared by 7 bases and J by 2 bases, with 4 bases of the junction left unmatched. CDR3 size: 13 residues. CDR1 is SQVTM, CDR2 ANQGSEA, per germline. In DNA form, the CDR3 reads TGCAGCGGGGCGGGAGGAACCTACAATGAGCAGTTCTTC. Protein: CSGAGGTYNEQFF.

This clonotype has at least ten counts. This chain joins TRBV6-2 or TRBV6-3 and TRBJ2-1, with D unclear. CDR3 length equals 12 residues. With 8 bases removed from V and 4 bases from J, the gap between germline ends came to 9 bases. The germline V gene encodes CDR1 MNHEY and CDR2 SVGEGT. The CDR3 region is CASANGYNEQFF. CDR3 DNA: TGTGCCAGCGCCAACGGTTACAATGAGCAGTTCTTC.

This clonotype was found a few times. The CDR3 DNA follows: TGTGCCAGCAGCTCCCGGGGGTCCGGGACCCAGTACTTC. Its translation is CASSSRGSGTQYF. The chain combines TRBV7-9 with TRBJ2-5, with D possibly TRBD2 on 6 matching bases. This CDR3 has 13 amino acids. Germline CDR1 reads SEHNR; CDR2 reads FQNEAQ (reference sequence). The germline V and J ends were trimmed by 4 bases and 7 bases, with 13 bases remaining between them.

This clonotype was observed many times. V and J are TRBV6-1 and TRBJ1-5; 7 nucleotides line up with TRBD1. This CDR3 is 15 amino acids long. Germline trimming cut 5 bases from V and 5 bases from J; bases unmatched to any gene: 9. From germline, CDR1 is MNHNS and CDR2 SASEGT. CDR3 DNA: TGTGCCAGCAGTAATGGACAGGCAAACTATCAGCCCCAGCATTTT. Its translation: CASSNGQANYQPQHF.

This clonotype was observed many times. At one boundary the junction diverges from the germline segment, which might be a read error. The V call is TRBV7-3, the J call TRBJ2-6; 7 bases fit TRBD1. The CDR3 has 16 amino acids. Germline V lookup: CDR1 SGHTA, CDR2 FQGTGA. The CDR3 here is CASSLGTASGANVLTF. CDR3 sequence (DNA): TGTGCCAGCAGCTTAGGGACAGCCTCTGGGGCCAACGTCCTGACCTTC.

Many counts were recorded for this clonotype. This chain joins TRBV28 and TRBJ1-2, with D possibly TRBD1 on 5 matching bases. V gave up 5 bases and J gave up 0 bases, with 13 bases separating them. This CDR3 comprises 15 residues. The germline V gene encodes CDR1 MDHEN and CDR2 SYDVKM. In nucleotides, the CDR3 is TGTGCCAGCAGTATCGGACACGGAGCTAACTATGGCTACACCTTC. The encoded protein is CASSIGHGANYGYTF.

This clonotype was recorded only once. The chain employs TRBV7-2 and TRBJ2-2; 7 bases map to TRBD1. The CDR3 runs 15 residues. CDR1 and CDR2 from the germline V gene are SGHTA and FQGNSA. The V segment lost 5 bases and the J segment 3 bases; nucleotides outside the gene matches: 6. CDR3 bases: TGTGCCAGCAGCACCCGACAGGGCGACACCGGGGAGCTGTTTTTT. It yields the protein CASSTRQGDTGELFF.

This chain connects TRBV19 to TRBJ1-5; a possible D gene is TRBD1 (5 bases). Per germline, CDR1 LNHDA and CDR2 SQIVND (reference sequence). The CDR3 has 16 residues. The V end was cut by 2 bases, the J end by 7 bases, with 18 bases between. The chain's CDR3 is CASSIRARDPRQPQHF. The CDR3 nucleotides read TGTGCCAGTAGTATAAGGGCCAGGGACCCGAGGCAGCCCCAGCATTTT.

In its sample, this clonotype was seen many times. The chain is built from TRBV11-2 and TRBJ2-2, with D perhaps TRBD1 (5 bases). Germline-derived CDR1 and CDR2 are SGHAT and FQNNGV. The V and J ends lost 3 bases and 9 bases respectively, with 11 bases between them. The CDR3 is 13 residues long. Here the CDR3 reads CASSLRTTRELFF. CDR3 nucleotides: TGTGCCAGCAGCTTGAGGACAACTCGGGAGCTGTTTTTT.

A single count supports this clonotype. The chain joins TRBV7-2 to TRBJ2-7; D may be TRBD1 or TRBD2 (5 bases each). The length of the CDR3 is 14 residues. V was clipped by 1 base and J by 1 base, with 8 bases between them. Germline V gene sequence: CDR1 SGHTA, CDR2 FQGNSA. The CDR3 DNA reads TGTGCCAGCAGCTTAGGGGGGTTGTCCTACGAGCAGTACTTC. Its translation: CASSLGGLSYEQYF. Supplemented by reference TRBV7-2 and TRBJ2-7, the full variable domain reads GAGVSQSPSNKVTEKGKDVELRCDPISGHTALYWYRQSLGQGLEFLIYFQGNSAPDKSGLPSDRFSAERTGGSVSTLTIQRTQQEDSAVYLCASSLGGLSYEQYFGPGTRLTVT.

On this clonotype itself: A much larger clone differs from this one at a single base, so this may be a read error. The chain employs TRBV7-9 and TRBJ2-5; 8 bases line up with TRBD1. The CDR3 covers 13 residues. Germline V lookup: CDR1 SEHNR, CDR2 FQNEAQ (reference sequence). Unmatched junction bases numbered 2, after V lost 5 bases and J lost 3 bases. CDR3 coding DNA: TGTGCCAGCAGCGCGACAGGGGAAGAGACCCAGTACTTC. Its protein is CASSATGEETQYF.

The V call is TRBV6-2 or TRBV6-3, the J call TRBJ1-2; the D gene is possibly TRBD1 (5 bases). V was clipped by 5 bases and J by 7 bases, with 20 bases between them. Looked up from germline, CDR1 is MNHEY and CDR2 is SVGEGT. CDR3 length equals 15 residues. The CDR3: CASSTLTGTWGGYTF. In DNA, the CDR3 is TGTGCCAGCAGTACTTTAACCGGGACCTGGGGTGGCTACACCTTC.

In its sample, this clonotype was seen a few times. The chain combines TRBV28 with TRBJ2-1, with D possibly matching TRBD2 (6 bases). The CDR3 is made up of 12 amino acids. Germline CDR1 is MDHEN and CDR2 is SYDVKM. Trimming removed 8 bases at V and 6 bases at J, with 11 bases between. CDR3 nucleotide sequence: TGTGCCAGCTCAGAGCGGGTCAATGAGCAGTTCTTC. Protein product: CASSERVNEQFF.

This chain links TRBV28 with TRBJ1-5, with D possibly TRBD1 on 5 matching bases. CDR3 length: 17 amino acids. Germline values: CDR1 MDHEN, CDR2 SYDVKM. Trimming shortened V by 7 bases and J by 0 bases, and 19 bases separated the two germline ends. The CDR3 nucleotides read TGTGCCAGCACCTTACCGGGGGGTTCATATAGCAATCAGCCCCAGCATTTT. Its translation is CASTLPGGSYSNQPQHF.

This clonotype was seen a few times. The chain uses TRBV19 and TRBJ1-6; D is uncertain. Trimming stripped 9 bases from V and 6 bases from J, with 9 bases between. This CDR3 spans 12 amino acids. Per the germline V gene, CDR1 is LNHDA and CDR2 is SQIVND (reference sequence). CDR3 nucleotide sequence: TGTGCCAGCCGGGAACCTAATTCACCCCTCCACTTT. This encodes CASREPNSPLHF.

The V call is TRBV7-8, the J call TRBJ1-2, with D possibly being TRBD1 (6 bases). The germline V and J ends were trimmed by 2 bases and 3 bases, with 13 bases remaining between them. This CDR3 is 15 amino acids long. Germline CDR1 and CDR2: SGHVS and FQNEAQ. This CDR3 is CASSLRRQADYGYTF. The DNA for the CDR3 is TGTGCCAGCAGCTTACGCAGACAGGCGGACTATGGCTACACCTTC.

This clonotype was seen more than once but under ten times. The CDR3 reads CASSVRQAGSNQPQHF. CDR3 bases: TGTGCCAGCAGTGTTCGACAGGCGGGAAGCAATCAGCCCCAGCATTTT. This sequence joins TRBV6-1 and TRBJ1-5; TRBD1 might be the D (6 bases). Trimming stripped 4 bases from V and 1 base from J, with 14 bases between. Germline V gene data show CDR1 as MNHNS and CDR2 as SASEGT. The CDR3 loop spans 16 amino acids.

This clonotype showed up many times. In nucleotides, the CDR3 is TGCGCCAGCAGCCTATTAGCGGGGGAAGCCTACAATGAGCAGTTCTTC. Protein product: CASSLLAGEAYNEQFF. The genes are TRBV5-1 and TRBJ2-1; 9 bases are shared with TRBD2. Germline CDR1 is SGHRS and CDR2 is YFSETQ. Trimming took 4 bases from V and 2 from J; bases not matched to a gene: 7. This CDR3 region has 16 residues.

This clonotype occurred many times. The genes are TRBV6-5 and TRBJ2-1, with 7 bases identical to TRBD2. The CDR3 extends over 17 amino acids. Looked up from germline, CDR1 is MNHEY and CDR2 is SVGAGI. V was pared by 0 bases and J by 5 bases, with 10 bases of the junction left unmatched. Written as DNA, the CDR3 is TGTGCCAGCAGTTACTCACATTTGAGCGGGGCAAACAATGAGCAGTTCTTC. Its translation: CASSYSHLSGANNEQFF.